The clone carrying this T cell receptor (beta chain) was observed once. Its antigen is still unknown. A multiplex PCR was run with 60 Vbeta primers and 13 Jbeta primers. Produced via immunoSEQ multiplex PCR; TCRdb's table is partial and in-frame only. The sample yields over 85,000 clones, 78% seen once. The sample comes from a study of cytomegalovirus exposure and HLA in healthy donors. Study-level findings and limits: TRBV6-2, TRBV6-3 and other indistinguishable V segments were excluded. Within a later analysis, the majority of CMV-associated TCR beta chains appeared HLA-restricted.

Between the trimmed V and J ends, which lost 3 bases and 0 bases, there was a span of 15 bases. This CDR3 spans 17 amino acids. Per the germline V gene, CDR1 is GTSNPN and CDR2 is SVGIG (reference sequence). This chain joins TRBV30 and TRBJ2-6, with D perhaps TRBD2 (6 bases). The sequence derives from a woman in her 30s in good health and CMV-seronegative. Material: PBMCs. CDR3 protein: CAWRRGTASSGANVLTF. CDR3 sequence (DNA): TGTGCCTGGAGGCGCGGGACCGCCAGCTCTGGGGCCAACGTCCTGACTTTC.